This TCR beta chain was captured by sequencing in a study of CD8+CD57+ T cells in acquired aplastic anemia. Study information: Recorded DNA amounts for sorted CD4+ and CD8+ cells had an average of 3.2 ug.

This CDR3 has 13 amino acids. Trimming left V 5 bases short and J 5 bases short, with 13 bases between. From germline, CDR1 is SGHAT and CDR2 FQNNGV. The study, taken as a whole, reports: For CD8+ Simpson's diversity, patients and controls showed no significant difference. Approximately 30 CD8+ CDR3 sequences were shared between patients and controls.

Profiling that covered TCR beta VDJ and CDR3 relied on genomic DNA as its template. TCRdb passed the reads through MiXCR, listing each CDR3 protein once. Here the sample spans just over 200,000 distinct CDR3 sequences, over 55% being singletons. Sequencing was done on patients that had shown CD8+CD57+ cell expansion by flow cytometry. Blood samples were obtained from patients who had received no prior therapy. This clonotype came up many times. The antigen remains unidentified. The receptor was derived from a human donor with aplastic anemia. The material sequenced was sorted CD4+, CD8+, or CD8+CD57+ T cells (not recorded which) from PBMCs. The genes are TRBV11-2 and TRBJ2-7; D gene unclear. The CDR3, as DNA: TGTGCCAGCAGCCCGGCCTTTTGGGACGAGCAGTACTTC. It specifies CASSPAFWDEQYF.